The TCR beta chain under discussion was sequenced for a study of monozygotic twins with inflammatory bowel disease. TCRdb re-called the 5' RACE reads and shows each CDR3 protein once, DNA omitted. This sample's clone table lists 160,000 or so distinct CDR3 sequences. The CDR3 has 15 amino acids. CDR1 and CDR2 (germline): LNHDA, SQIVND (reference sequence). The V gene is TRBV19, the J gene TRBJ1-5; TCRdb's assignment of TRBD1 cannot be checked, as there is no DNA. This TCR derives from a human donor with ulcerative colitis or Crohn's disease, or a healthy co-twin of an affected twin (not recorded which). The sample consisted of blood. CDR3 sequence: CASSIFRGGNQPQHF. The complete variable domain, with remaining parts taken from reference TRBV19 and TRBJ1-5, reads DGGITQSPKYLFRKEGQNVTLSCEQNLNHDAMYWYRQDPGQGLRLIYYSQIVNDFQKGDIAEGYSVSREKKESFPLTVTSAQKNPTAFYLCASSIFRGGNQPQHFGDGTRLSIL.